Listed here is a single T cell receptor (beta chain). The antigen remains unidentified. CDR1 SNHLY and CDR2 FYNNEI come from the germline V gene. V gave up 7 bases and J gave up 2 bases; unmatched junction bases: 4. This CDR3 has 14 residues. The CDR3 regions of TCR beta were amplified from RNA transcripts. Primed by the HTBI set, a first-round RT-PCR was run on the TCR CDR3. Using its own MiXCR run on the multiplex PCR reads, TCRdb lists one record per CDR3 protein. Of about 610,000 distinct CDR3 sequences listed, around 45% were seen once; the top ten hold about 7.8%. This sample was taken from a study of T cells in Graves' hyperthyroidism and ophthalmopathy. Study-wide points: Among clonotypes expanded in thyroid above 0.001, most were also found in blood. The model identified upcoming ophthalmopathy a median around 7.1 months ahead of onset.

When ophthalmopathy did not progress within 18 months, Graves' hyperthyroidism was considered stable. Aged 18 to 65, the patients had hyperthyroidism that was newly diagnosed and had lasted under 2 months. The specimen sequenced was peripheral blood or thyroid tissue (not recorded which). The TCR originated in a woman aged 18-30 years with Graves' hyperthyroidism. The chain employs TRBV2 and TRBJ2-3; 9 bases fit TRBD2. This chain's CDR3 is CASNLAGITDTQYF. DNA for the CDR3: TGTGCCAGCAATCTAGCGGGAATCACAGATACGCAGTATTTT.